This T cell receptor beta chain came from a study of early T cells in non-severe SARS-CoV-2 infection. Using its own MiXCR run on the 5' RACE reads, TCRdb lists one record per CDR3 protein. The table has approximately 28,000 distinct CDR3 sequences, about 4.5% seen once; the top ten hold around 5.9%. Germline V gene lookup returns CDR1 MNHEY and CDR2 SMNVEV (reference sequence). The V end lost 3 bases, the J end lost 10 bases, and 7 bases lay between the germline ends. The CDR3 sequence is 12 residues long. At least ten counts were recorded for this clonotype. This chain connects TRBV27 to TRBJ1-6; D is unresolved. Sequences were derived from whole blood, sampled at baseline. The source is an adult who was a healthcare worker with PCR-confirmed SARS-CoV-2 infection or an uninfected control (not recorded which). The CDR3 sequence is CASSFYDSPLHF. The CDR3 DNA follows: TGTGCCAGCAGTTTTTACGACTCACCCCTCCACTTT.